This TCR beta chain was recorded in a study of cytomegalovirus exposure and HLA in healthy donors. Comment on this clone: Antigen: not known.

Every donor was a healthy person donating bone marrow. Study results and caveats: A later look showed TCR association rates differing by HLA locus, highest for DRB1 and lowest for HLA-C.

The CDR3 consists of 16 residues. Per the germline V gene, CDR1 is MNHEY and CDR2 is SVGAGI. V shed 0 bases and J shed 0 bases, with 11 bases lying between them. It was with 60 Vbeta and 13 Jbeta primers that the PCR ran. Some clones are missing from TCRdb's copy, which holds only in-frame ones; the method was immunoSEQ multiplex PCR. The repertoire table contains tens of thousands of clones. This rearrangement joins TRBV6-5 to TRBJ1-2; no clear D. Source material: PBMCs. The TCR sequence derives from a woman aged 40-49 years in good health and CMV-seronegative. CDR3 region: CASSYSSNGANYGYTF. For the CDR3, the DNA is TGTGCCAGCAGTTACTCGAGTAACGGAGCTAACTATGGCTACACCTTC.